The clone carrying this TCR beta chain was seen ten or more times. Antigen specificity is unknown. V was cut by 2 bases and J by 1 base, with 13 bases left in between. Germline CDR1 and CDR2: SGHTA and FQGNSA. The CDR3 has 16 amino acids. MiXCR, run by TCRdb on the RT-PCR reads, gives a single entry per CDR3 protein. The repertoire holds 500,000 to 750,000 distinct CDR3 sequences, 13% to 15% seen once, with roughly 10% in the top ten. This specimen belongs to a study of response to subunit inactivated influenza vaccine. Study findings and constraints: Each seasonal influenza vaccination, the authors suggested, recruits few new T cells.

This chain joins TRBV7-2 and TRBJ2-3; no reliable D call. The TCR comes from a man aged 45-60 years who received an inactivated influenza vaccine. Specimen: PBMCs from blood, collected about 11 days after vaccination. CDR3 protein: CASSLTSYAGTDTQYF. The CDR3 DNA follows: TGTGCCAGCAGCTTAACCTCTTACGCAGGCACAGATACGCAGTATTTT.